This TCR beta chain was sequenced during a study of OX40 agonist ivuxolimab in advanced cancers. Study as a whole: Patients achieving partial responses numbered three: one hepatocellular carcinoma case and two cutaneous melanoma cases. Findings of the study overall: In the 0.1 to 3.0 mg/kg range, CD4+ and CD8+ blood T cells had expanded clonally by week 6.

Profiling relied on immunoSEQ multiplex PCR, and the TCRdb table lists in-frame clones only, not all of them. Of tens of thousands of clones in the sample, about 92% were seen once. On this clone: Its antigen is undetermined.

V was trimmed by 3 bases and J by 6 bases, leaving 15 bases between them. Per germline, CDR1 MNHEY and CDR2 SMNVEV (reference sequence). CDR3 length: 14 residues. This clonotype was sampled from an adult with an advanced solid tumor such as melanoma, head and neck, liver or kidney cancer. This rearrangement joins TRBV27 to TRBJ2-7; D is ambiguous. The specimen was CD4+ or CD8+ T cells sorted from blood, collected in a trial of the OX40 agonist ivuxolimab. The CDR3, as DNA: TGTGCCAGCAGTTTGGGCCAATGGACCGGCGAGCAGTACTTC. Protein product: CASSLGQWTGEQYF.